The next 9 T cell receptor beta chains were all read from a single sample in a study of shared clonotypes between healthy human individuals. This table comes from immunoSEQ multiplex PCR, and its TCRdb copy is limited to in-frame clones, with some not included. In the table there are fewer than 850,000 clones, about nine tenths of which are singletons. The sequencing sample was made of memory CD8+ T cells from PBMCs. Subset defined: CD45RO+ cells pooled with CCR7-negative TemRA cells. All receptors come from a man between 18 and 35 years old in good health. Some clones in this sample may be carry-over from other donors' samples.

This chain joins TRBV11-2 and TRBJ2-7; D not certain. The CDR3 consists of 14 residues. Germline-derived CDR1 and CDR2 are SGHAT and FQNNGV. The V end lost 2 bases, the J end lost 3 bases, and 11 bases lay between the germline ends. This CDR3 reads CASSLTGPFYEQYF. The CDR3 bases are TGTGCCAGCAGCTTAACTGGACCCTTCTACGAGCAGTACTTC.

As for this clone: Other DNA sequences in this specimen translate into the identical CDR3. The chain has TRBV7-9 and TRBJ2-7; the D call may be TRBD1 or TRBD2 (5 bases each). CDR3 length: 12 residues. Germline V CDR1 and CDR2: SEHNR, FQNEAQ (reference sequence). The germline V and J ends were trimmed by 5 bases and 6 bases, with 11 bases remaining between them. DNA for the CDR3: TGTGCCAGCAGCCTAGGGACCGGCGAGCAGTACTTC. Its protein is CASSLGTGEQYF.

The genes are TRBV13 and TRBJ2-3; a weak D match, TRBD2 (6 bases). The CDR3 consists of 16 residues. Germline V gives CDR1 PRHDT, CDR2 FYEKMQ (reference sequence). The germline V and J ends were trimmed by 7 bases and 0 bases, with 17 bases remaining between them. CDR3 sequence: CASTSGVFSSTDTQYF. The DNA for the CDR3 is TGTGCCAGCACCTCGGGGGTCTTTTCTAGCACAGATACGCAGTATTTT.

This chain links TRBV5-1 with TRBJ2-1, with 9 bases identical to TRBD2. With V trimmed by 0 bases and J by 2 bases, 6 bases remained unmatched. The germline V gene has CDR1 SGHRS and CDR2 YFSETQ. This CDR3 spans 17 amino acids. The CDR3 DNA reads TGCGCCAGCAGCTTGGGTCGAGCGGGAGGTGCCTACAATGAGCAGTTCTTC. It codes for CASSLGRAGGAYNEQFF. The full variable domain, with the rest looked up from reference TRBV5-1 and TRBJ2-1, is KAGVTQTPRYLIKTRGQQVTLSCSPISGHRSVSWYQQTPGQGLQFLFEYFSETQRNKGNFPGRFSGRQFSNSRSEMNVSTLELGDSALYLCASSLGRAGGAYNEQFFGPGTRLTVL.

The V and J genes are TRBV7-8 and TRBJ2-1, with D perhaps TRBD1 (6 bases). The CDR3 contains 16 residues. The V gene's germline CDR1 is SGHVS and CDR2 FQNEAQ. The V end lost 5 bases, the J end lost 9 bases, and 23 bases lay between the germline ends. The CDR3 nucleotides read TGTGCCAGCAGCCCATTGGGGGCCCAGGTCACGATTGAGCAGTTCTTC. Its translation: CASSPLGAQVTIEQFF.

V is TRBV27 and J is TRBJ1-5; TRBD1 might be the D (5 bases). The CDR3 runs 16 residues. Trimming left V 5 bases short and J 0 bases short, with 14 bases between. The germline V gene has CDR1 MNHEY and CDR2 SMNVEV (reference sequence). The CDR3 is CASSPGTGYSNQPQHF. In DNA, the CDR3 is TGTGCCAGCAGTCCTGGGACGGGGTATAGCAATCAGCCCCAGCATTTT.

The rearrangement links TRBV6-5 to TRBJ2-7; 9 nucleotides align to TRBD1. The germline gives CDR1 MNHEY, CDR2 SVGAGI. Unmatched junction bases numbered 9, after V lost 6 bases and J lost 3 bases. This CDR3 spans 15 amino acids. CDR3 bases: TGTGCCAGCAGCAGGGGGACAGGGAAATACTACGAGCAGTACTTC. The encoded protein is CASSRGTGKYYEQYF.

The J gene is TRBJ2-2, the V gene TRBV7-3; the match to TRBD2 covers 7 bases. This CDR3 comprises 15 residues. Germline values: CDR1 SGHTA, CDR2 FQGTGA. V was clipped by 5 bases and J by 7 bases; unmatched bases: 10. The CDR3 loop is CASSEVGGRGGELFF. CDR3 bases: TGTGCCAGCAGCGAAGTCGGCGGGAGAGGCGGGGAGCTGTTTTTT.

V is TRBV27 and J is TRBJ1-5; 7 bases fit TRBD1. Germline loops: CDR1 MNHEY, CDR2 SMNVEV (reference sequence). The V and J ends lost 5 bases and 1 base, in that order; junction bases with no gene match: 2. CDR3 length: 14 amino acids. The CDR3 sequence: CASSQGQSNQPQHF. The CDR3 DNA is TGTGCCAGCAGTCAGGGACAGAGCAATCAGCCCCAGCATTTT.